This T cell receptor beta chain is drawn from a study of blood T cell repertoires in COVID-19. Study-level background: PBMCs, B-cell-depleted T cells, or T cells were the source of the cDNA or gDNA that made up the material.

CDR3 length: 15 amino acids. Germline V gene sequence: CDR1 SGHRS, CDR2 YFSETQ. The V and J ends lost 4 bases and 0 bases respectively, with 11 bases between them. This clone occurred a few times. In the study's own analysis: Estimation of nucleated cell counts was performed using reference gene primer amplification. Sequencing used immunoSEQ multiplex PCR; TCRdb keeps in-frame clones, though not all of them. The V and J calls and clone size were taken over from that table, and D and trimming were inferred from the DNA. The sample includes some 260,000 clones, 70% to 85% seen only once; the top ten take 4% to 6%.

The sequencing input was peripheral blood. The chain carries TRBV5-1 and TRBJ1-3; D is possibly TRBD1 (6 bases). The clonotype comes from a woman of 80 years or more with active or convalescent COVID-19. The CDR3 spells CASSPQGFSGNTIYF. The DNA of the CDR3 is TGCGCCAGCAGCCCACAGGGTTTCTCTGGAAACACCATATATTTT.